This TCR beta chain was identified in a study of blood T cell repertoires in COVID-19. Across the whole study: Samples representing acute and convalescent COVID-19 were sourced from the United States, Italy and Spain. Sample material is recorded as cDNA or gDNA derived from T cells, B-cell-depleted T cells, or PBMCs.

In the original workflow: Estimation of nucleated cell counts relied on the amplification of reference gene primers. Repertoires were generated with immunoSEQ multiplex PCR, while TCRdb's copy carries only in-frame clones and drops some. V and J calls and clone size are as listed in that table; D and trimming were resolved from the DNA. The sample lists about 92,000 clones; roughly 88% were seen once. CDR1 and CDR2 from the germline V gene are SNHLY and FYNNEI. With 8 bases removed from V and 0 bases from J, the gap between germline ends came to 9 bases. The CDR3 totals 13 residues. In its sample, this clone was seen a few times.

The sequence was collected from a human donor in a cohort sampled during active COVID-19. The sequenced sample was peripheral blood. The V call is TRBV2, the J call TRBJ2-3, with D tentatively TRBD2 (5 bases). Here the CDR3 reads CASRGTSTDTQYF. The CDR3 DNA is TGTGCCAGCCGGGGTACTAGCACAGATACGCAGTATTTT.